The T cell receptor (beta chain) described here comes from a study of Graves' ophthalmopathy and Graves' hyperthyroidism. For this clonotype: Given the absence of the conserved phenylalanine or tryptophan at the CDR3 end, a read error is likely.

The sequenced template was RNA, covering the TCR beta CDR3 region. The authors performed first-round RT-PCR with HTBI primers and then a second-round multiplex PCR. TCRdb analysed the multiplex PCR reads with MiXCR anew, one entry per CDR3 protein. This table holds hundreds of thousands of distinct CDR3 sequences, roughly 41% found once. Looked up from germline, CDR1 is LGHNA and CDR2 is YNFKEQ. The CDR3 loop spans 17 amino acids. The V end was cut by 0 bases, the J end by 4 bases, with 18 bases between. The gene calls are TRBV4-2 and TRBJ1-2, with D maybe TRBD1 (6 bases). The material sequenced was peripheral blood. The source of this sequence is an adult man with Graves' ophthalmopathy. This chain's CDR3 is CASSQEGTRGAFYGYTY. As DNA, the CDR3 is TGTGCCAGCAGCCAAGAAGGGACCAGGGGCGCGTTCTATGGCTACACCTAC.